This T cell receptor beta chain was documented in a study of T-cell reconstitution after alpha-beta-depleted transplantation in children. The trim removed 2 bases at V and 4 bases at J, leaving 4 bases unmatched. The CDR3 is 15 amino acids. Germline V gene sequence: CDR1 LGHNA, CDR2 YNFKEQ. This clonotype occurred a few times. Unique molecular identifiers were incorporated during preparation of the TCRbeta library. TCRdb reprocessed the PCR reads via MiXCR and lists one record per CDR3 protein. The sample carries hundreds of thousands of distinct CDR3 sequences, roughly 15% recorded once. The rearrangement uses TRBV4-2 and TRBJ2-3, with 9 bases aligning to TRBD1. The sequencing used PBMCs from the stem cell graft donor, collected from the stem cell graft. The clonotype comes from a human donor who donated a stem cell graft to a child with acute myeloid leukemia. The CDR3 region has the DNA TGTGCCAGCAGCCAACCGGACAGGGGATCAGATACGCAGTATTTT. Protein product: CASSQPDRGSDTQYF.